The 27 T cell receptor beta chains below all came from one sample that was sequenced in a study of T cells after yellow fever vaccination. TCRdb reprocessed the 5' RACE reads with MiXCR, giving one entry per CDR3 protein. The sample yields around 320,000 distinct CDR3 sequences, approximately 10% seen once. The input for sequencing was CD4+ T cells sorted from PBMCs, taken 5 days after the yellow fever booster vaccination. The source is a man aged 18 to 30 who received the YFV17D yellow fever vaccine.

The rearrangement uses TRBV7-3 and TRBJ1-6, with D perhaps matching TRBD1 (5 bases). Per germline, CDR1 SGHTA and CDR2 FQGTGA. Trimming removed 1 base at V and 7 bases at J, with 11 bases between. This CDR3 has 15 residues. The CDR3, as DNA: TGTGCCAGCAGCTTAAATGGGGGTAGGAATTCACCCCTCCACTTT. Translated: CASSLNGGRNSPLHF.

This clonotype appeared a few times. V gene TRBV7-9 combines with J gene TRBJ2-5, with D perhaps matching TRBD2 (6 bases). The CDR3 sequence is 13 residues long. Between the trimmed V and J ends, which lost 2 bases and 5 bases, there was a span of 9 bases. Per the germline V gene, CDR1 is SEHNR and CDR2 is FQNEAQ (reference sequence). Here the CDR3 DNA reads TGTGCCAGCAGCTTAAGGGAGGTTGAGACCCAGTACTTC. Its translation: CASSLREVETQYF.

CDR3 loop: CASSANRGSAYEQYF. In nucleotides, the CDR3 is TGTGCCAGCAGTGCCAACAGGGGATCCGCCTACGAGCAGTACTTC. The rearrangement links TRBV6-2 or TRBV6-3 to TRBJ2-7, with 7 bases identical to TRBD1. The germline V gene has CDR1 MNHEY and CDR2 SVGEGT. The CDR3 loop spans 15 amino acids. J lost 2 bases, V lost 5 bases, and 9 bases had no gene match.

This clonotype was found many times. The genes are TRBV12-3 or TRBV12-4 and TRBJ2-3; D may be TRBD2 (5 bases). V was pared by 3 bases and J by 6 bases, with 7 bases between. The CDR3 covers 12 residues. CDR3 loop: CASSFIADTQYF. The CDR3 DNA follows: TGTGCCAGCAGTTTTATAGCGGATACGCAGTATTTT.

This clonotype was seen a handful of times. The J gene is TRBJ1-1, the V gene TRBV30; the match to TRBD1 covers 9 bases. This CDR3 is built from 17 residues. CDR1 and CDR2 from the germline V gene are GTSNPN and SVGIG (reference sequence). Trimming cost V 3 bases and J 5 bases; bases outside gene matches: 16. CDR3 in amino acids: CAWSRTGAVFSGTEAFF. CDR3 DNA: TGTGCCTGGAGCAGGACAGGGGCAGTTTTCAGCGGGACTGAAGCTTTCTTT.

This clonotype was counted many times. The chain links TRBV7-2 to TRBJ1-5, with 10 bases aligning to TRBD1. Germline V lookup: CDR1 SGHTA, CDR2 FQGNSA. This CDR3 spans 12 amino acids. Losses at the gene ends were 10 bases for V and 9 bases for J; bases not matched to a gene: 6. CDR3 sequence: CATGTGAWPQHF. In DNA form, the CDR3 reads TGTGCCACCGGGACAGGGGCATGGCCCCAGCATTTT.

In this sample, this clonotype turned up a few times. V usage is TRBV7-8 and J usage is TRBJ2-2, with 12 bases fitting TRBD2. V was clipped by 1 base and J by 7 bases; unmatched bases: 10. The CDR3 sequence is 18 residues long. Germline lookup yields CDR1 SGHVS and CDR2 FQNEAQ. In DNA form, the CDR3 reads TGTGCCAGCAGCTTAGACGGGCTAGCGGGGGGGCGTCGCGGGGAGCTGTTTTTT. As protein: CASSLDGLAGGRRGELFF.

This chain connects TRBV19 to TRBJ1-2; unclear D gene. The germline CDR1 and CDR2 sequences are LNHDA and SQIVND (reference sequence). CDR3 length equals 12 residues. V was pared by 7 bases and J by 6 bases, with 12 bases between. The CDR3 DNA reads TGTGCCAGTACCGGCAGTGACCATGGCTACACCTTC. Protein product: CASTGSDHGYTF.

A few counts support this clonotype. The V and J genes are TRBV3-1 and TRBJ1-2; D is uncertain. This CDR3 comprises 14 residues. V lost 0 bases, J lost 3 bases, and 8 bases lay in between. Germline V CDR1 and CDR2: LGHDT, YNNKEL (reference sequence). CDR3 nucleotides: TGTGCCAGCAGCCAAGATAATGGGGACTATGGCTACACCTTC. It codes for CASSQDNGDYGYTF.

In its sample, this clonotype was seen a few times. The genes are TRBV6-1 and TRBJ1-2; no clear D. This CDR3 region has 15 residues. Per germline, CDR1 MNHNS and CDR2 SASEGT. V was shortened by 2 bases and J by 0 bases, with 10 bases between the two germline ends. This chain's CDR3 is CASSEFGGTNYGYTF. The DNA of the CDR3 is TGTGCCAGCAGTGAATTTGGTGGAACTAACTATGGCTACACCTTC.

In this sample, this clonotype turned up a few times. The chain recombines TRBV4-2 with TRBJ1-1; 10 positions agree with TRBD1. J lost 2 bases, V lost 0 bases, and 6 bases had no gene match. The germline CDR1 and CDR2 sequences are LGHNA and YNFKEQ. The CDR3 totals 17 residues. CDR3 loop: CASSQDGDRGTNTEAFF. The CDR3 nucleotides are TGTGCCAGCAGCCAAGATGGGGACAGGGGTACCAACACTGAAGCTTTCTTT.

The CDR3 DNA reads TGTGCCAGCAGTCGGGACGGTGCGAATTCACCCCTCCACTTT. Its translation: CASSRDGANSPLHF. This chain uses TRBV6-2 or TRBV6-3 with TRBJ1-6, with D possibly TRBD1 on 5 matching bases. The CDR3 is made up of 14 amino acids. Trimming pared 5 bases from V and 7 bases from J, leaving 12 bases between. Germline CDR1 reads MNHEY; CDR2 reads SVGEGT.

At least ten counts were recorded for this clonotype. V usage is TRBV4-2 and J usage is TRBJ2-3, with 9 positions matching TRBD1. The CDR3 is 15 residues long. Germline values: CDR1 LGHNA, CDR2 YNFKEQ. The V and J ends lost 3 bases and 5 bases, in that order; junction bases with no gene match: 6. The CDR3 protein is CASSQSQGAEDTQYF. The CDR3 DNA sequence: TGTGCCAGCAGCCAGTCACAGGGGGCGGAAGATACGCAGTATTTT.

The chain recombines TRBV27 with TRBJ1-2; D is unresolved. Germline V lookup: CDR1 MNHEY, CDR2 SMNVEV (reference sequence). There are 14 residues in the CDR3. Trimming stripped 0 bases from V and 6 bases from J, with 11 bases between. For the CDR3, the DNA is TGTGCCAGCAGTTTATCGCTCAGGTCCCATGGCTACACCTTC. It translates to CASSLSLRSHGYTF.

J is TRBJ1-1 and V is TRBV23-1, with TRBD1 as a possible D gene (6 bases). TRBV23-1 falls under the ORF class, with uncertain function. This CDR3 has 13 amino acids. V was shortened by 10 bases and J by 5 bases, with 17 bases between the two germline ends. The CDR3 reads CATQFQGSTEAFF. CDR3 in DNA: TGCGCCACTCAATTTCAGGGGAGTACTGAAGCTTTCTTT.

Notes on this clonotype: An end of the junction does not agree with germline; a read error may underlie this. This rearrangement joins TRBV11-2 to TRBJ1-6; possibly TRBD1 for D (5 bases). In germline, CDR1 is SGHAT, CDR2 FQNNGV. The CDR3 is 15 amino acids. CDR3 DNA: TGTGCCAGCAGCTACGGGACTCTTTATAAGTCACCCCTCCACTTT. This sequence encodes CASSYGTLYKSPLHF.

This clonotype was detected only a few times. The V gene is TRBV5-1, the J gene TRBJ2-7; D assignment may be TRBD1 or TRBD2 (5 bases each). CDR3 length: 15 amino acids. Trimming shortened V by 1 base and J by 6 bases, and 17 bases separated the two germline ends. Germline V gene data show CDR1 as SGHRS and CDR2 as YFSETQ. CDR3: CASSLRPVGVTEQYF. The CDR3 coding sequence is TGCGCCAGCAGCTTGAGGCCAGTGGGGGTCACCGAGCAGTACTTC.

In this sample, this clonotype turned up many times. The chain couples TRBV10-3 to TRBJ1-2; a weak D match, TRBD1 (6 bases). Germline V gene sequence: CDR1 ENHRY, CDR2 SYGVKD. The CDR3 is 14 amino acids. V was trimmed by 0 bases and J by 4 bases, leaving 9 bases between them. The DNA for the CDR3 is TGTGCCATCAGTGAGTCGGAGGGGGGCTATGGCTACACCTTC. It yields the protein CAISESEGGYGYTF.

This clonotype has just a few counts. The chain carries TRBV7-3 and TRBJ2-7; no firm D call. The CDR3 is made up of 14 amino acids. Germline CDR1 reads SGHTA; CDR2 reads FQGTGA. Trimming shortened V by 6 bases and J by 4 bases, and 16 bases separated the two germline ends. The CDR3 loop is CASRPRRSVYEQYV. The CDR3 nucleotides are TGTGCCAGCAGACCCCGCAGGTCCGTTTACGAGCAGTACGTC.

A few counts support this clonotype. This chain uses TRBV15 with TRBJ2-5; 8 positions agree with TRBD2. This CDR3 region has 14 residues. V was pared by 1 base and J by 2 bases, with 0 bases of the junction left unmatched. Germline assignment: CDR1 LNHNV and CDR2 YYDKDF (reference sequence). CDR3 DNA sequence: TGTGCCACCAGCAGAGGACTAGCGCAAGAGACCCAGTACTTC. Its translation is CATSRGLAQETQYF.

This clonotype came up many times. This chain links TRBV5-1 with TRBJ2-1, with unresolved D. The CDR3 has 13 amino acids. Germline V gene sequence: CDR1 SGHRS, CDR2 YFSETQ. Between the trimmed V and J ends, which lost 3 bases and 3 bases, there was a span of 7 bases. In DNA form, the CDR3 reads TGCGCCAGCAGCTCGGACGGCTACAATGAGCAGTTCTTC. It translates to CASSSDGYNEQFF.

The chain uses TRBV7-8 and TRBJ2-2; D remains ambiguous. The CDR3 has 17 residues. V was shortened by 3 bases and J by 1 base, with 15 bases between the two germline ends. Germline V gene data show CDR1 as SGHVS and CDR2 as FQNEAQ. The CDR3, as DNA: TGTGCCAGCAGCTTTCGTTCCGTCGCCATGAACACCGGGGAGCTGTTTTTT. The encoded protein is CASSFRSVAMNTGELFF.

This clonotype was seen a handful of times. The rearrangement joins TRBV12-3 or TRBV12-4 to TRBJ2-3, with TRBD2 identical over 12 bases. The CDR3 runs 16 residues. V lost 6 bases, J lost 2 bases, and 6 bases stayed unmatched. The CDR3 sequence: CASSPTSGGYTDTQYF. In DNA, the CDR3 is TGTGCCAGCAGCCCGACTAGCGGGGGTTACACAGATACGCAGTATTTT.

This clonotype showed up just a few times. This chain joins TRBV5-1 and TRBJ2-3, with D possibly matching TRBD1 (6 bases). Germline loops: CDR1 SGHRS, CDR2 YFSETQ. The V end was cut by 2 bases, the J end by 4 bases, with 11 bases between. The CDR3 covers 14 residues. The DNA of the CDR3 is TGCGCCAGCAGCTTCGTCCAGGGGTCAGATACGCAGTATTTT. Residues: CASSFVQGSDTQYF.

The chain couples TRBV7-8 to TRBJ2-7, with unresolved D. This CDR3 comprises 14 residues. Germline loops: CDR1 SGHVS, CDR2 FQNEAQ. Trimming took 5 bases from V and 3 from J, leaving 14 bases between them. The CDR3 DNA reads TGTGCCAGCAGCCCAGTCTCATTGGGCTACGAGCAGTACGTC. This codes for CASSPVSLGYEQYV.

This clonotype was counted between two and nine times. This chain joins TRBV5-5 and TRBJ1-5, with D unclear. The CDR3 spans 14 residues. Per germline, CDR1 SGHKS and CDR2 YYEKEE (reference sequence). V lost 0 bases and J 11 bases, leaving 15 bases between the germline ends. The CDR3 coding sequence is TGTGCCAGCAGCTTGGAAGGGCTCCACAATACCCAGCATTTT. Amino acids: CASSLEGLHNTQHF.

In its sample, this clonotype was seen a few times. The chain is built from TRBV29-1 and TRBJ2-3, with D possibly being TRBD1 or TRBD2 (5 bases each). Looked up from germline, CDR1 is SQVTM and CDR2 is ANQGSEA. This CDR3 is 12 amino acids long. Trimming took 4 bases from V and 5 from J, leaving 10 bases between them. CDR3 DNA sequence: TGCAGCGTTGGAGGGGCGGAAGATACGCAGTATTTT. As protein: CSVGGAEDTQYF.